The 18 T cell receptor beta chains below come from one sample, sequenced in a study of control samples from healthy donors and cancer patients. Libraries were prepared by immunoSEQ multiplex PCR; TCRdb keeps only in-frame clonotypes and omits some of them. The data show hundreds of thousands of clones, 75% to 95% seen once. Sequencing was performed on PBMCs. These receptors were taken from a man aged 40-55 years with head and neck cancer.

This clone was observed a single time. The CDR3 region has the DNA TGTGCCAGCATCATGGGGGACCTTAATCAGCCCCAGCATTTT. Encoded protein: CASIMGDLNQPQHF. The rearrangement joins TRBV28 to TRBJ1-5, with D possibly TRBD1 on 5 matching bases. Looked up from germline, CDR1 is MDHEN and CDR2 is SYDVKM. The CDR3 covers 14 residues. V was clipped by 7 bases and J by 4 bases, with 14 bases between them.

This chain uses TRBV13 with TRBJ1-5, with a weak D call TRBD1 (5 bases). Germline assignment: CDR1 PRHDT and CDR2 FYEKMQ (reference sequence). The CDR3 is 14 residues long. The ends were cut back, 3 bases at V and 9 bases at J, with 15 bases in the middle. CDR3 in amino acids: CASSLEGREGPQHF. The CDR3 coding sequence is TGTGCCAGCAGCTTGGAGGGCAGGGAGGGGCCCCAGCATTTT. Looking up the rest from reference TRBV13 and TRBJ1-5 gives the full variable domain: AAGVIQSPRHLIKEKRETATLKCYPIPRHDTVYWYQQGPGQDPQFLISFYEKMQSDKGSIPDRFSAQQFSDYHSELNMSSLELGDSALYFCASSLEGREGPQHFGDGTRLSIL.

The chain has TRBV5-1 and TRBJ2-1; D possibly corresponds to TRBD2 (5 bases). The CDR3 spans 13 residues. Trimming pared 6 bases from V and 2 bases from J, leaving 9 bases between. CDR1 SGHRS and CDR2 YFSETQ come from the germline V gene. The CDR3, as DNA: TGCGCCAGCAACCGGGATACCTACAATGAGCAGTTCTTC. Translating gives CASNRDTYNEQFF. Looking up the rest from reference TRBV5-1 and TRBJ2-1 gives the full variable domain: KAGVTQTPRYLIKTRGQQVTLSCSPISGHRSVSWYQQTPGQGLQFLFEYFSETQRNKGNFPGRFSGRQFSNSRSEMNVSTLELGDSALYLCASNRDTYNEQFFGPGTRLTVL.

The chain links TRBV30 to TRBJ1-3; no clear D gene. V lost 0 bases to trimming and J lost 4 bases, with 10 bases between them. The CDR3 has 14 residues. The germline V gene encodes CDR1 GTSNPN and CDR2 SVGIG (reference sequence). CDR3 sequence reads: CAWSVNGPGNTIYF. In nucleotides, the CDR3 is TGTGCCTGGAGTGTTAATGGTCCCGGAAACACCATATATTTT.

CDR3 region: CASSQGVSDRNQPQHF. CDR3 bases: TGCGCCAGCAGCCAAGGGGTGAGCGACCGCAATCAGCCCCAGCATTTT. This rearrangement joins TRBV4-3 to TRBJ1-5; D gene ambiguous. Germline V gives CDR1 LGHNA, CDR2 YSLEER. This CDR3 spans 16 amino acids. Trimming stripped 1 base from V and 2 bases from J, with 12 bases between.

V and J are TRBV13 and TRBJ2-5, with 8 bases lining up with TRBD1. This CDR3 is built from 15 residues. Trimming cost V 3 bases and J 4 bases; bases outside gene matches: 7. Per the germline V gene, CDR1 is PRHDT and CDR2 is FYEKMQ (reference sequence). Here the CDR3 reads CASSFQGAGGETQYF. CDR3 nucleotide sequence: TGTGCCAGCAGCTTTCAGGGGGCTGGGGGAGAGACCCAGTACTTC.

The rearrangement links TRBV25-1 to TRBJ2-5; the match to TRBD2 covers 11 bases. The CDR3 runs 16 residues. J lost 0 bases, V lost 3 bases, and 3 bases had no gene match. The V gene's germline CDR1 is MGHDK and CDR2 SYGVNS. The CDR3 DNA sequence: TGTGCCAGCAGTGACGCTAGCGGGAGGAACCAAGAGACCCAGTACTTC. It codes for CASSDASGRNQETQYF.

The chain links TRBV7-3 to TRBJ2-1; D could derive from TRBD1 or TRBD2 (7 bases each). This CDR3 has 12 residues. CDR1 and CDR2 from the germline V gene are SGHTA and FQGTGA. V shed 4 bases and J shed 10 bases, with 11 bases lying between them. The CDR3 sequence is CASSSRGGEQFF. CDR3 bases: TGTGCCAGCAGCTCCAGGGGGGGCGAGCAGTTCTTC.

This chain joins TRBV18 and TRBJ1-5; D might be TRBD1 (6 bases). The CDR3 runs to 16 residues. Germline values: CDR1 KGHSH, CDR2 LQKENI. V was clipped by 3 bases and J by 3 bases, with 15 bases between them. For the CDR3, the DNA is TGTGCCAGCTCACCCAGGACAGCTCCTTACAATCAGCCCCAGCATTTT. Amino acids: CASSPRTAPYNQPQHF.

V usage is TRBV28 and J usage is TRBJ2-5, with D unclear. Germline CDR1 MDHEN, CDR2 SYDVKM. V was cut by 8 bases and J by 6 bases, with 7 bases left in between. This CDR3 spans 10 amino acids. Written as DNA, the CDR3 is TGTGCCAGCGGGTCCCAGACCCAGTACTTC. This sequence encodes CASGSQTQYF.

The rearrangement joins TRBV28 to TRBJ1-6; D is perhaps TRBD1 (6 bases). The CDR3 extends over 14 amino acids. Germline V gene sequence: CDR1 MDHEN, CDR2 SYDVKM. Trimming shortened V by 6 bases and J by 8 bases, and 14 bases separated the two germline ends. CDR3 protein: CASRPSGGHSPLHF. The CDR3 DNA follows: TGTGCCAGCAGACCGTCGGGGGGCCATTCACCCCTCCACTTT.

This chain connects TRBV5-4 to TRBJ2-5; TRBD2 matches 10 bases. This CDR3 is built from 16 residues. The germline V gene encodes CDR1 SGHNT and CDR2 YYREEE (reference sequence). After removal of 4 bases from V and 5 bases from J, the junction contained 11 bases not matched to a gene. CDR3 in amino acids: CASSPGASGGRETQYF. The CDR3 nucleotides read TGTGCCAGCAGCCCCGGGGCTAGCGGGGGTCGGGAGACCCAGTACTTC.

V gene TRBV30 combines with J gene TRBJ2-1, with 10 bases that match TRBD1. V shed 3 bases, J shed 8 bases, and the junction held 13 bases outside the gene matches. In germline, CDR1 is GTSNPN, CDR2 SVGIG (reference sequence). This CDR3 has 16 amino acids. CDR3 region: CAWSPLGRTGGHEQFF. The CDR3 DNA sequence: TGTGCCTGGAGCCCGCTTGGGCGGACAGGGGGGCATGAGCAGTTCTTC.

The V and J genes are TRBV11-3 and TRBJ2-3, with a weak D call TRBD2 (5 bases). CDR3 length: 16 residues. Trimming left V 1 base short and J 4 bases short, with 15 bases between. CDR1 SGHNT and CDR2 YENEEA come from the germline V gene. The CDR3 nucleotides read TGTGCCAGCAGCTTAGGCGGACGGGGAGTCGCAGATACGCAGTATTTT. As protein: CASSLGGRGVADTQYF.

This chain uses TRBV6-2 or TRBV6-3 with TRBJ2-1, with 10 bases matching TRBD1. V lost 4 bases to trimming and J lost 5 bases; unmatched junction nucleotides: 5. This CDR3 has 15 amino acids. Germline CDR1 and CDR2: MNHEY and SVGEGT. The CDR3 nucleotides read TGTGCCAGCAGTTGGGACAGGGGAATAGACAATGAGCAGTTCTTC. It yields the protein CASSWDRGIDNEQFF.

CDR3 in amino acids: CASSLRLAGFNEQFF. CDR3 sequence (DNA): TGTGCCAGCAGTTTGCGACTAGCGGGATTCAATGAGCAGTTCTTC. V is TRBV28 and J is TRBJ2-1; 11 bases are shared with TRBD2. The CDR3 sequence is 15 residues long. The ends lost 3 bases at V and 6 bases at J; junction bases unmatched: 4. CDR1 is MDHEN and CDR2 is SYDVKM in the germline V gene.

The V gene is TRBV7-9, the J gene TRBJ1-6; D uncertain. The CDR3 spans 15 residues. Germline loops: CDR1 SEHNR, CDR2 FQNEAQ (reference sequence). V was clipped by 0 bases and J by 4 bases, with 7 bases between them. The CDR3 nucleotides read TGTGCCAGCAGCTTAGCCTCCTTGTATAATTCACCCCTCCACTTT. It yields the protein CASSLASLYNSPLHF.

This clone was detected only once. This chain connects TRBV7-2 to TRBJ2-7, with 7 bases lining up with TRBD2. The V segment lost 2 bases and the J segment 5 bases; nucleotides outside the gene matches: 6. The germline CDR1 and CDR2 sequences are SGHTA and FQGNSA. CDR3 length: 14 amino acids. DNA of the CDR3: TGTGCCAGCAGCTTATGGGGAGGGCTGGACGAGCAGTACTTC. Protein product: CASSLWGGLDEQYF. The whole variable domain, remainder taken from reference TRBV7-2 and TRBJ2-7, is GAGVSQSPSNKVTEKGKDVELRCDPISGHTALYWYRQSLGQGLEFLIYFQGNSAPDKSGLPSDRFSAERTGGSVSTLTIQRTQQEDSAVYLCASSLWGGLDEQYFGPGTRLTVT.